This TCR beta chain was identified during a study of siplizumab effects on memory and regulatory T cells. Using immunoSEQ multiplex PCR, the repertoire was profiled, and TCRdb retains in-frame clones only, with some absent. The data contain about 120,000 clones, roughly 94% of them singletons. Trimming shortened V by 5 bases and J by 1 base, and 7 bases separated the two germline ends. Per germline, CDR1 SGHKS and CDR2 YYEKEE (reference sequence). The CDR3 runs to 12 residues. The clonotype comes from a human donor in good health. The gene calls are TRBV5-5 and TRBJ2-7, with D unresolved. Specimen: non-Treg CD4+ T cells sorted from blood. DNA for the CDR3: TGTGCCAGCAGGGGGTCTTCCTACGAGCAGTACTTC. Amino acids: CASRGSSYEQYF.